Below, one T cell receptor (beta chain) is given with its context. Its antigen remains undetermined. No clone much larger than this one lies a single base away; base qualities are absent. The CDR3 regions of human TCRbeta chains were analyzed by immunosequencing. From the authors' description of their analysis: Repertoire TCRs were checked for matches against a reference library of SARS-CoV-2-specific TCRs that had been generated using the MIRA antigen-specificity platform. Breadth was defined as the fraction of unique TCRs that were SARS-CoV-2-associated, and depth was defined as the fraction of total T cells that were SARS-CoV-2-associated. Using the MIRA data, every spike-specific TCR was mapped to the spike region that the TCR reacted to and assigned to either a CD4 or a CD8 class. Log10-transformed breadth and depth values were compared by one-way ANOVA with Sidak's multiple comparisons tests. Imported from immuneACCESS, the table was reduced by TCRdb to in-frame sequences with V and J called. These copies leave out some clones; in studies compared against another copy, an unresolved V gene accounts for under half, and the cause of the remainder is not known. The D gene and trimming were derived from the DNA, and the V and J assignments and clone size from that table. Counted in this sample were roughly 170,000 clones; over 75% of them appeared once. Around 2.9% of the sample is in the top ten clones.

This record comes from a study of T cell responses to AZD1222 COVID-19 vaccine (dated by TCRdb to the early 2020s). Regarding the study in general: Because spike-specific TCR depth and breadth did not differ between the two schedules, AZD1222 recipients who got a second dose at roughly 4 weeks were pooled with those who got a second dose at roughly 12 weeks. Trial participants were enrolled into age subgroups of 18-55, 56-69 and 70-plus years, which contained roughly 140, 27 and 60 TCR-sequenced participants, respectively. A total of 240 or so trial participants underwent TCR sequencing, of whom about 210 had received two doses of AZD1222 and roughly 26 had received two doses of the MenACWY control vaccine. Results the study describes overall, beyond this receptor: Because no day 14 peak-response samples were available, the repertoires could be characterized only after the peak T cell response. After two AZD1222 doses, both the breadth and the depth of spike-specific TCRs were significantly higher than at day 0 and than in MenACWY recipients. Epitopes outside the regions mutated in the B.1.351 and B.1.1.7 variants were reportedly recognized by nearly half of the unique spike-specific TCRs. The 56-69-year group was small, and its depth increase did not reach significance, likely because of low power. Most participants were white British and females outnumbered males, and the authors suggested that clonal diversity may have been underestimated. The whole spike protein was spanned by vaccine-associated CD4 TCRs, and dominant responses were seen in regions 160-218 and 743-854. Only a handful of AZD1222 recipients were SARS-CoV-2 seropositive at baseline, limiting conclusions about previously exposed vaccinees.

Interpreted using the paper, the time point label stands for: baseline before first vaccination. Vaccinee samples came from UK trials COV001 and COV002, including a single-blind randomized controlled phase 2/3 trial of AZD1222 (ChAdOx1 nCoV-19) in healthy adults. For TCRbeta chain sequencing, PBMC samples were collected from trial participants at day 0 and at day 28 after the second dose. Based on the germline V gene (reference sequence), the CDR1 and CDR2 sequences are LNHDA and SQIVND. Counted from cysteine to phenylalanine, this CDR3 has 14 amino acids. The kept DNA is CDR3 alone, 42 bases in frame from the first base. At the junction V is shortened by 6 bases and J by 3 bases, with 14 bases in between.

This sequence originates from an adult in good health. Sequencing used peripheral blood, obtained on day 0 of AZD1222 vaccination. The V gene is TRBV19 and the J gene is TRBJ1-1; TRBD1 is a possible D gene, resting on 6 matching bases. The CDR3 region reads CASRSGGRDTEAFF. In nucleotides, the sequence is TGTGCCAGTAGGAGTGGGGGGCGGGACACTGAAGCTTTCTTT.